This TCR beta chain was captured by sequencing in a study of cytomegalovirus exposure and HLA in healthy donors. General study results and limits: Among TCR beta chains of equal frequency, HLA-associated ones were more clonally expanded in a later analysis.

Germline CDR1 reads MNHEY; CDR2 reads SMNVEV (reference sequence). Trimming pared 5 bases from V and 3 bases from J, leaving 14 bases between. CDR3 length equals 14 residues. Primers for the PCR totalled 60 Vbeta and 13 Jbeta. Libraries were prepared by immunoSEQ multiplex PCR; TCRdb keeps only in-frame clonotypes and omits some of them. The sample has roughly 100,000 clones, roughly a tenth seen once. This clone was found a few times. Its antigen is still unknown. This receptor was identified in a man aged 35-49 years in good health and CMV-seropositive. The material sequenced was PBMCs. The chain joins TRBV27 to TRBJ2-7, with D possibly being TRBD1 (5 bases). The CDR3, as DNA: TGTGCCAGCAGTCCCAGGGTGGTGAGCTACGAGCAGTACTTC. Translating gives CASSPRVVSYEQYF.